The 21 T cell receptor beta chains below come from one sample, sequenced in a study of blood T cell repertoires in COVID-19. Sequencing used immunoSEQ multiplex PCR; TCRdb keeps in-frame clones, though not all of them. The sample records roughly 480,000 clones, roughly 89% being singletons. Sequencing was done on a sample of peripheral blood. These receptors were taken from a young man with COVID-19, enrolled during active disease.

This rearrangement joins TRBV28 to TRBJ1-4; 8 positions agree with TRBD1. J gave up 3 bases and V 6 bases, and 3 bases lay outside the gene matches. Germline V gene data show CDR1 as MDHEN and CDR2 as SYDVKM. This CDR3 comprises 14 residues. This CDR3 reads CASRAGGPNEKLFF. The CDR3 DNA follows: TGTGCCAGCAGGGCAGGGGGCCCTAATGAAAAACTGTTTTTT.

CDR3 DNA sequence: TGTGCCAGCAGCTCCGGGACTGCCAATTCACCCCTCCACTTT. Translated: CASSSGTANSPLHF. J is TRBJ1-6 and V is TRBV7-9, with a tentative D call TRBD1 (5 bases). Trimming pared 4 bases from V and 7 bases from J, leaving 11 bases between. CDR1 is SEHNR and CDR2 is FQNEAQ in the germline V gene (reference sequence). CDR3 length equals 14 residues.

CDR3 nucleotide sequence: TGTGCCAGCAGCTCGATCACTAGTGGGCCCAACAATGAGCAGTTCTTC. It translates to CASSSITSGPNNEQFF. The chain has TRBV7-3 and TRBJ2-1; D possibly corresponds to TRBD2 (5 bases). Trimming took off 4 bases at V and 5 bases at J, with 18 bases between the two ends. The germline CDR1 and CDR2 sequences are SGHTA and FQGTGA. This CDR3 region has 16 residues.

The chain combines TRBV13 with TRBJ2-7; 10 bases are shared with TRBD1. The CDR3 consists of 15 residues. Losses at the gene ends were 2 bases for V and 2 bases for J; bases not matched to a gene: 3. Germline V gene lookup returns CDR1 PRHDT and CDR2 FYEKMQ (reference sequence). The CDR3: CASSLRDRGPYEQYF. The DNA for the CDR3 is TGTGCCAGCAGCTTAAGGGACAGGGGACCCTACGAGCAGTACTTC.

Note on this clone: Other nucleotide sequences from this sample produce the same CDR3. The rearrangement joins TRBV6-1 to TRBJ1-5, with D unclear. Trimming stripped 1 base from V and 3 bases from J, with 4 bases between. Germline V gives CDR1 MNHNS, CDR2 SASEGT. The CDR3 consists of 13 residues. For the CDR3, the DNA is TGTGCCAGCAGTGAAGGTCTCAATCAGCCCCAGCATTTT. Translated, it gives CASSEGLNQPQHF.

V gene TRBV6-5 combines with J gene TRBJ1-3; D gene ambiguous. This CDR3 spans 11 amino acids. V lost 7 bases and J lost 2, with 3 bases in between. Germline CDR1 reads MNHEY; CDR2 reads SVGAGI. CDR3 nucleotides: TGTGCCAGCACCACTGGAAACACCATATATTTT. The encoded protein is CASTTGNTIYF.

The CDR3 is CAWLGSTDTQYF. CDR3 nucleotides: TGTGCCTGGCTCGGGAGCACAGATACGCAGTATTTT. This chain joins TRBV30 and TRBJ2-3; unclear D gene. Trimming removed 5 bases at V and 0 bases at J, with 6 bases between. The V gene's germline CDR1 is GTSNPN and CDR2 SVGIG (reference sequence). This CDR3 contains 12 residues.

This rearrangement joins TRBV18 to TRBJ2-7; maybe TRBD1 (6 bases). Looked up from germline, CDR1 is KGHSH and CDR2 is LQKENI. V lost 0 bases and J lost 1, with 7 bases in between. The CDR3 runs 14 residues. CDR3 residues: CASSPPTGSYEQYF. DNA for the CDR3: TGTGCCAGCTCACCACCGACAGGTTCCTACGAGCAGTACTTC. Variable domain in full (rest from reference TRBV18 and TRBJ2-7): NAGVMQNPRHLVRRRGQEARLRCSPMKGHSHVYWYRQLPEEGLKFMVYLQKENIIDESGMPKERFSAEFPKEGPSILRIQQVVRGDSAAYFCASSPPTGSYEQYFGPGTRLTVT.

This chain connects TRBV13 to TRBJ2-1; 11 bases are a match to TRBD2. The germline V gene encodes CDR1 PRHDT and CDR2 FYEKMQ (reference sequence). Unmatched junction bases numbered 3, after V lost 6 bases and J lost 2 bases. The CDR3 has 15 amino acids. The CDR3 reads CASSPGLAAYNEQFF. DNA of the CDR3: TGTGCCAGCAGTCCGGGACTAGCGGCCTACAATGAGCAGTTCTTC.

The chain recombines TRBV6-5 with TRBJ2-1; 7 bases are a match to TRBD2. V dropped 4 bases and J dropped 8; count of bases not matched to a gene: 11. CDR3 size: 15 residues. The germline V gene has CDR1 MNHEY and CDR2 SVGAGI. The CDR3 nucleotides are TGTGCCAGCAGTTCGGGGGGTCAATTTAAGGATGAGCAGTTCTTC. Translating it yields CASSSGGQFKDEQFF.

The J gene is TRBJ1-5, the V gene TRBV10-2; D not resolved. Germline-derived CDR1 and CDR2 are WSHSY and SAAADI. This CDR3 comprises 12 residues. The V and J ends lost 2 bases and 9 bases respectively, with 8 bases between them. For the CDR3, the DNA is TGCGCCAGCAGTGAGCCCCCTAGGCCCCAGCATTTT. This gives the protein CASSEPPRPQHF.

This clone was found once. This rearrangement joins TRBV29-1 to TRBJ2-7, with 10 positions matching TRBD2. This CDR3 contains 14 residues. The J segment lost 6 bases and the V segment lost 7 bases, leaving 12 bases of the junction unmatched. Germline V gene lookup returns CDR1 SQVTM and CDR2 ANQGSEA. The CDR3 DNA follows: TGCAGCGCATTTCTAGCGGGAGATTACCGCGAGCAGTACTTC. It is translated as CSAFLAGDYREQYF.

This chain uses TRBV6-5 with TRBJ1-5, with D perhaps TRBD1 (5 bases). Germline V gene data show CDR1 as MNHEY and CDR2 as SVGAGI. This CDR3 contains 13 residues. With 5 bases removed from V and 2 bases from J, the gap between germline ends came to 7 bases. Written as DNA, the CDR3 is TGTGCCAGCAGTCAGGGTGGCAATCAGCCCCAGCATTTT. Protein sequence: CASSQGGNQPQHF.

The chain has TRBV29-1 and TRBJ2-2; 8 bases align to TRBD1. Germline values: CDR1 SQVTM, CDR2 ANQGSEA. The ends lost 7 bases at V and 4 bases at J; junction bases unmatched: 14. The CDR3 has 16 residues. The DNA of the CDR3 is TGCAGCGCTGCCTACGAATGGGACAGGCCCACCGGGGAGCTGTTTTTT. This sequence encodes CSAAYEWDRPTGELFF.

The V and J genes are TRBV11-3 and TRBJ2-7; D possibly corresponds to TRBD1 (6 bases). CDR1 SGHNT and CDR2 YENEEA come from the germline V gene. The V end was cut by 4 bases, the J end by 6 bases, with 19 bases between. This CDR3 spans 15 amino acids. The CDR3 sequence: CASSSRGGLAFEQYF. Written as DNA, the CDR3 is TGTGCCAGCAGCTCCAGGGGTGGGTTGGCTTTCGAGCAGTACTTC.

V gene TRBV15 combines with J gene TRBJ2-2; maybe TRBD1 (6 bases). Between the trimmed V and J ends, which lost 3 bases and 6 bases, there was a span of 17 bases. The germline V gene has CDR1 LNHNV and CDR2 YYDKDF (reference sequence). There are 16 residues in the CDR3. In nucleotides, the CDR3 is TGTGCCACCAGCAGGTCGTTGGGGGCTTTATCCGGGGAGCTGTTTTTT. Its translation: CATSRSLGALSGELFF.

V is TRBV27 and J is TRBJ1-2; 9 bases match TRBD1. Germline CDR1 MNHEY, CDR2 SMNVEV (reference sequence). The V gene end was trimmed by 5 bases and the J gene end by 1 base; junction bases not matched to a gene: 5. CDR3 length: 15 residues. The DNA for the CDR3 is TGTGCCAGCAGTATTCGACAGGGGGGTAACTATGGCTACACCTTC. Its translation is CASSIRQGGNYGYTF.

This clone was seen only once. V usage is TRBV19 and J usage is TRBJ2-2, with D maybe TRBD2 (6 bases). With 1 base removed from V and 0 bases from J, the gap between germline ends came to 9 bases. Germline V gene data show CDR1 as LNHDA and CDR2 as SQIVND (reference sequence). The CDR3 spans 16 residues. CDR3 sequence: CASSIGGGANTGELFF. In nucleotides, the CDR3 is TGTGCCAGTAGTATAGGTGGCGGGGCGAACACCGGGGAGCTGTTTTTT.

This chain connects TRBV5-1 to TRBJ2-5, with D maybe TRBD1 (6 bases). Trimming took off 4 bases at V and 5 bases at J, with 12 bases between the two ends. Germline CDR1 is SGHRS and CDR2 is YFSETQ. The CDR3 runs 13 residues. As DNA, the CDR3 is TGCGCCAGCAGCATGCAGGGGACCGAGACCCAGTACTTC. It encodes CASSMQGTETQYF. The variable domain in full, with the rest retrieved from reference TRBV5-1 and TRBJ2-5, is KAGVTQTPRYLIKTRGQQVTLSCSPISGHRSVSWYQQTPGQGLQFLFEYFSETQRNKGNFPGRFSGRQFSNSRSEMNVSTLELGDSALYLCASSMQGTETQYFGPGTRLLVL.

This clone was seen once. The chain joins TRBV6-6 to TRBJ2-2, with D perhaps TRBD2 (6 bases). This CDR3 is 15 amino acids long. CDR1 and CDR2 (germline): MNHNY, SVGAGI (reference sequence). Trimming removed 6 bases from V and 2 bases from J, with 13 bases in between. The CDR3 nucleotides read TGTGCCAGCAGGCAGTGGGGGGTAAACACCGGGGAGCTGTTTTTT. Amino acids: CASRQWGVNTGELFF.

CDR3 in amino acids: CASSQDHYSYEQYF. The CDR3, as DNA: TGTGCCAGCAGCCAAGACCACTACTCCTACGAGCAGTACTTC. V and J are TRBV3-1 (or the pseudogene TRBV3-2) and TRBJ2-7; D is uncertain. There are 14 residues in the CDR3. Germline V lookup: CDR1 LGHDT, CDR2 YNNKEL (reference sequence). V gave up 0 bases and J gave up 0 bases, with 6 bases separating them.